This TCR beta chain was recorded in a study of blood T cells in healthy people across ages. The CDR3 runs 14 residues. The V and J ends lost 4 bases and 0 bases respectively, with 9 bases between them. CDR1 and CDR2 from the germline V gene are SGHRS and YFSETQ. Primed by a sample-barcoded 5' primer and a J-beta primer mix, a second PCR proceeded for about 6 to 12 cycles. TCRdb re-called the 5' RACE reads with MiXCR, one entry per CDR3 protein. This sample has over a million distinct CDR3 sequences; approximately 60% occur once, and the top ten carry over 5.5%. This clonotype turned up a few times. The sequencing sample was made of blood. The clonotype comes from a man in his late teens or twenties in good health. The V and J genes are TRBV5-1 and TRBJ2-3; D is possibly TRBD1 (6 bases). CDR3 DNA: TGCGCCAGCAGCACGGACAGAAGCACAGATACGCAGTATTTT. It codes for CASSTDRSTDTQYF.